This entry describes one T cell receptor (beta chain). The data derive from a study of cytomegalovirus exposure and HLA in healthy donors. Produced via immunoSEQ multiplex PCR; TCRdb's table is partial and in-frame only. Found here are some 260,000 clones, about 90% of them singletons; the top ten hold 3% to 3.5%. This CDR3 has 15 amino acids. Per germline, CDR1 MNHEY and CDR2 SMNVEV (reference sequence). The junction had 5 bases not matched to a gene; V was cut back by 3 bases and J by 4 bases. Sequencing was performed on PBMCs. This receptor was obtained from a woman aged 30 to 39 in good health and CMV-seronegative. The chain is built from TRBV27 and TRBJ2-7, with 11 bases that match TRBD2. CDR3 nucleotides: TGTGCCAGCAGTTTTACAGGGACTAGCGGATACGAGCAGTACTTC. Residues: CASSFTGTSGYEQYF.